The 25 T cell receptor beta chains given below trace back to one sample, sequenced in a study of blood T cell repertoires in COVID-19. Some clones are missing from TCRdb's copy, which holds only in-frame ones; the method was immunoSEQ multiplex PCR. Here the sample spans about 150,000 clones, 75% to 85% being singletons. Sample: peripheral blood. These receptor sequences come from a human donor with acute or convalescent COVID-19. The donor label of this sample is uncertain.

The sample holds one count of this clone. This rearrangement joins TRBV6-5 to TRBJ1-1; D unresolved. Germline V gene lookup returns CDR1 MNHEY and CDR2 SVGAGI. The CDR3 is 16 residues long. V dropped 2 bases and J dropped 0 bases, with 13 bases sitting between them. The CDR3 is CASSYRDNGLNTEAFF. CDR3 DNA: TGTGCCAGCAGTTACAGAGACAACGGATTGAACACTGAAGCTTTCTTT.

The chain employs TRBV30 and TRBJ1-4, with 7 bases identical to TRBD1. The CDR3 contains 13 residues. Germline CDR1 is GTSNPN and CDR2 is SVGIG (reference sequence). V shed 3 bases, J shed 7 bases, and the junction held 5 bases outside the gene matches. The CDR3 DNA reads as TGTGCCTGGAGGCAGGGGGTGGGTGAAAAACTGTTTTTT. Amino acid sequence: CAWRQGVGEKLFF.

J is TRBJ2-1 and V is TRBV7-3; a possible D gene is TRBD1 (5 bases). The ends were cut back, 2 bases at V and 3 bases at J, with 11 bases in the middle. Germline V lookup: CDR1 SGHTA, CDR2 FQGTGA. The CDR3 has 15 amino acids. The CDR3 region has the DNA TGTGCCAGCAGCTTAGATGGGGCCCTCTACAATGAGCAGTTCTTC. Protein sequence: CASSLDGALYNEQFF.

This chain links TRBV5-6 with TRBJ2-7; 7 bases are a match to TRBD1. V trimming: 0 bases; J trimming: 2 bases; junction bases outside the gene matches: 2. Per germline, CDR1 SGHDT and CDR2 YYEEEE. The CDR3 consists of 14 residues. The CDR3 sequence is CASSLAQGAYEQYV. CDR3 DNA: TGTGCCAGCAGCTTGGCTCAGGGGGCCTACGAGCAGTACGTC.

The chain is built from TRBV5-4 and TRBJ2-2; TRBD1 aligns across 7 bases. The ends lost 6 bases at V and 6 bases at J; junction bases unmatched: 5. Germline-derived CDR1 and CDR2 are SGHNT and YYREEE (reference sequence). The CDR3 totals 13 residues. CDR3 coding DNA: TGTGCCAGCAACTCAGGGGGTTCCGGGGAGCTGTTTTTT. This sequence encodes CASNSGGSGELFF.

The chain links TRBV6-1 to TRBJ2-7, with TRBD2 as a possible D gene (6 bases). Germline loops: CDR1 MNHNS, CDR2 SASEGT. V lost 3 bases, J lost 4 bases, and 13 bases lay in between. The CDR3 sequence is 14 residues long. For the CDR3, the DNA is TGTGCCAGCAGTGACGGCTGGGGGAGGTACGAGCAGTACGTC. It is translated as CASSDGWGRYEQYV.

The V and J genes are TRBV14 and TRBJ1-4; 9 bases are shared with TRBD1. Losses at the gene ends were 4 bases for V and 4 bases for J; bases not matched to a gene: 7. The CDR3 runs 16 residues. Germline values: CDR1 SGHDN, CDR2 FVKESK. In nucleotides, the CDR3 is TGTGCCAGCAGCCCTTCAGGGACAGGGTTTAATGAAAAACTGTTTTTT. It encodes CASSPSGTGFNEKLFF.

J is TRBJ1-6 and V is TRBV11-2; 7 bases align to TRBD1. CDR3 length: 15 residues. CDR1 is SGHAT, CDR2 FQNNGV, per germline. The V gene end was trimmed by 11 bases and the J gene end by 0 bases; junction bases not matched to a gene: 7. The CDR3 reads CAGGGDSSYNSPLHF. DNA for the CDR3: TGTGCCGGGGGTGGGGACAGCTCCTATAATTCACCCCTCCACTTT.

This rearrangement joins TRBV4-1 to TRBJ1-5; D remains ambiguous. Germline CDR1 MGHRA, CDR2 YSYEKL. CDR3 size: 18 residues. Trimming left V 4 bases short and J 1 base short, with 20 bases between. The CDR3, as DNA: TGCGCCAGCAGCCTCGTGCGATCCGTCGATGCGAGCAATCAGCCCCAGCATTTT. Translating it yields CASSLVRSVDASNQPQHF.

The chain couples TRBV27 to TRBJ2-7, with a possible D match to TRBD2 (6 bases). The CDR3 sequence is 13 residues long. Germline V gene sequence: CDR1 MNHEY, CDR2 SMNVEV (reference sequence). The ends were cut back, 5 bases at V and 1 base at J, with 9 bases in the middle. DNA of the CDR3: TGTGCCAGCAGTCGGGGGAGGTCCTACGAGCAGTACTTC. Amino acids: CASSRGRSYEQYF.

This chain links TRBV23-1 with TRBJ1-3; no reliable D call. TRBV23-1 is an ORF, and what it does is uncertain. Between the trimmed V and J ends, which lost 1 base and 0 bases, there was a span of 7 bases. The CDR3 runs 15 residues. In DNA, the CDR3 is TGCGCCAGCAGTCAATTTCCCTTCTCTGGAAACACCATATATTTT. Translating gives CASSQFPFSGNTIYF.

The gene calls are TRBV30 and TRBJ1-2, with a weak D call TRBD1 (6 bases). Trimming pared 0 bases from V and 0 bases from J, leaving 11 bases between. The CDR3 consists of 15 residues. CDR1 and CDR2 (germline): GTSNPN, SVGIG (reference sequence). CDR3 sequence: CAWSVGGGANYGYTF. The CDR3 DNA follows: TGTGCCTGGAGTGTAGGGGGGGGAGCTAACTATGGCTACACCTTC.

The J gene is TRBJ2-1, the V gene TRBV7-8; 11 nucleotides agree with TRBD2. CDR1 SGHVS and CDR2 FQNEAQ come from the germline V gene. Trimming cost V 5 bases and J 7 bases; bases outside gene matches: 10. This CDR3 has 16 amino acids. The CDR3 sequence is CASSTSLAGASNEQFF. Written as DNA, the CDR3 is TGTGCCAGCAGCACCTCACTAGCGGGGGCCTCTAATGAGCAGTTCTTC.

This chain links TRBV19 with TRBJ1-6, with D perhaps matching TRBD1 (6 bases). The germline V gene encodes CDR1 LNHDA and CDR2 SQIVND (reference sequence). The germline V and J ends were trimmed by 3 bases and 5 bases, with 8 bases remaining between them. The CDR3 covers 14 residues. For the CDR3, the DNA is TGTGCCAGTAGTATCCGGGACAATAATTCACCCCTCCACTTT. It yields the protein CASSIRDNNSPLHF.

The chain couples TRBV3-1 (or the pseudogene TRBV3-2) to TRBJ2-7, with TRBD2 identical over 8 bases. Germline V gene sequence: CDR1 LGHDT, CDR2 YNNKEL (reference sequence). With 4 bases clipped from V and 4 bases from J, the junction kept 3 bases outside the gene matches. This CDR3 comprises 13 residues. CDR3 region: CASSPGLGYEQYF. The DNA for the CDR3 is TGTGCCAGCAGCCCGGGACTAGGGTACGAGCAGTACTTC.

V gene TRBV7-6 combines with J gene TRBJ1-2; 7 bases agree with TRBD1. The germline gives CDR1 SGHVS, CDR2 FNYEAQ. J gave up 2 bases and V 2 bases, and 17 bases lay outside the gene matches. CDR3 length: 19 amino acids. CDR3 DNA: TGTGCCAGCAGCTTAAGGGGGCGAACCTCGAAATCTGCAAACTATGGCTACACCTTC. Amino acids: CASSLRGRTSKSANYGYTF.

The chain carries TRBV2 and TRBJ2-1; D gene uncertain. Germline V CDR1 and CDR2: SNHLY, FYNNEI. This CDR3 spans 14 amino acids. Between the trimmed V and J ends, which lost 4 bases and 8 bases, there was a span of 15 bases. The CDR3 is CASSGEASTDEQFF. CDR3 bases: TGTGCCAGCAGTGGTGAGGCCTCGACCGATGAGCAGTTCTTC.

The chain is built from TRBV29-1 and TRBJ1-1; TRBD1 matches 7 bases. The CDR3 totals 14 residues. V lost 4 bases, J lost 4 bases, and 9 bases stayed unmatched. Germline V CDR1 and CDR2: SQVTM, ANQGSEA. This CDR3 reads CSVVQGVGSTEAFF. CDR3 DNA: TGCAGCGTTGTCCAGGGGGTGGGAAGCACTGAAGCTTTCTTT.

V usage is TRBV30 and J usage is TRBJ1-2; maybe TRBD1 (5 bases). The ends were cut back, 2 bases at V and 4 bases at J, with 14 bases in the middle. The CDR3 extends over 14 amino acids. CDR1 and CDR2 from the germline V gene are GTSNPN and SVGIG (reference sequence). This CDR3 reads CAWSSGGTGYGYTF. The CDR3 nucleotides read TGTGCCTGGAGTTCTGGGGGGACGGGCTATGGCTACACCTTC.

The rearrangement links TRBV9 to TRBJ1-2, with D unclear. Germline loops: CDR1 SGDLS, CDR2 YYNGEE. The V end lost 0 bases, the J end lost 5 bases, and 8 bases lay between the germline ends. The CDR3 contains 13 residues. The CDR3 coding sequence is TGTGCCAGCAGCGTAGAAAGGCGGTATGGCTACACCTTC. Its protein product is CASSVERRYGYTF.

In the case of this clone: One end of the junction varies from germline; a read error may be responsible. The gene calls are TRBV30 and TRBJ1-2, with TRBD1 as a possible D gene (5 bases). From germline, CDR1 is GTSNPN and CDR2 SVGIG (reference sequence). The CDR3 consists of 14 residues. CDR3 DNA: TGTGCCTGGAGTGTATTAGGGGCCGGGTATGACTACACCTTC. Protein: CAWSVLGAGYDYTF.

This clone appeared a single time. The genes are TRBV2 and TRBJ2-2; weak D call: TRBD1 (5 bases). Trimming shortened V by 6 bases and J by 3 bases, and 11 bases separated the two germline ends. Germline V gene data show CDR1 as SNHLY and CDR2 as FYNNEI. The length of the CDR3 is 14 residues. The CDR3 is CASRLGHHTGELFF. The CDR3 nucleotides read TGTGCCAGCAGGCTCGGACATCACACCGGGGAGCTGTTTTTT.

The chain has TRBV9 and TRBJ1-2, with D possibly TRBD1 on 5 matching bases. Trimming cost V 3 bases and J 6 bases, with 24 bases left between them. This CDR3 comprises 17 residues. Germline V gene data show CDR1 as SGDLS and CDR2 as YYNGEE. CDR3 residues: CASSALPQTALGDGYTF. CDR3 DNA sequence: TGTGCCAGCAGCGCCCTACCCCAGACAGCTCTTGGGGATGGCTACACCTTC. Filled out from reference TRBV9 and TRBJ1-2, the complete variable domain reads DSGVTQTPKHLITATGQRVTLRCSPRSGDLSVYWYQQSLDQGLQFLIQYYNGEERAKGNILERFSAQQFPDLHSELNLSSLELGDSALYFCASSALPQTALGDGYTFGSGTRLTVV.

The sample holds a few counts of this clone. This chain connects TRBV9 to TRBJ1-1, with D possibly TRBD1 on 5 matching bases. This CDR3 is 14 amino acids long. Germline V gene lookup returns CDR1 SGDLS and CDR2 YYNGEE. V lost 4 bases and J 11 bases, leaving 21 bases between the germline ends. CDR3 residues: CASSLTDSASNAFF. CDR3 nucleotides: TGTGCCAGCAGCCTAACCGACAGTGCTTCGAACGCTTTCTTT.

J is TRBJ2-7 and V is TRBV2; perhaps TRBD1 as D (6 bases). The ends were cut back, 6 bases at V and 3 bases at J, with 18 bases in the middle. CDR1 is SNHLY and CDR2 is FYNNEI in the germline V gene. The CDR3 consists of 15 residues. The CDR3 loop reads CASRDGQLILYEQYF. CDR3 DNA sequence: TGTGCCAGCAGGGACGGACAGCTGATACTCTACGAGCAGTACTTC.